This T cell receptor beta chain was found in a study of cytotoxic CD8 clonotypes in ibrutinib-treated CLL. Turning to the study itself: Responses comprised about 25 partial and 2 complete; at median approximately 70 months, around 14 remained remitted and approximately 12 progressed.

The V and J ends lost 4 bases and 5 bases, in that order; junction bases with no gene match: 1. The CDR3 runs 14 residues. The germline CDR1 and CDR2 sequences are SNHLY and FYNNEI. Study-wide results and limits: At ibrutinib response, clonality increased, and at progression it declined back toward baseline. Patients showed higher baseline clonality than age-matched healthy donors, and it tracked circulating CD8+ T-cell counts. For progressing versus sustained-remission patients, sampling times were not the same.

About this clone: Its antigen is not identified.

The assay was immunoSEQ multiplex PCR, and TCRdb's table has in-frame clones only and misses some. The repertoire consists of about 140,000 clones, with more than 70% occurring once and the leading ten covering roughly 7.2%. The chain has TRBV2 and TRBJ2-5; 13 nucleotides line up with TRBD2. The clonotype originates from a human donor with chronic lymphocytic leukemia. The material sequenced was PBMCs, taken after 36 months of ibrutinib treatment. For the CDR3, the DNA is TGTGCCAGCAGTGCACTAGCGGGGGGGGAGACCCAGTACTTC. It translates to CASSALAGGETQYF.